A single T cell receptor (beta chain) is shown here with its context. Its matching antigen is unknown. This sample is part of a study of T cell responses to AZD1222 COVID-19 vaccine. The CDR3 totals 12 residues. Trimming pared 6 bases from V and 11 bases from J, leaving 16 bases between. The protocol was immunoSEQ multiplex PCR, while the TCRdb copy is restricted to in-frame clones and leaves out a portion. Among roughly 100,000 clones listed, approximately 96% were seen once. Study-wide points: In the spike-specific TCR repertoire, nearly half reportedly target unmutated variant regions. Spike-specific TCR breadth and depth grew following two AZD1222 doses. Females made up more of the donors, who were largely white British, and clonal diversity may have come out too low.

The TCR originated in an adult in good health. The chain combines TRBV12-3 or TRBV12-4 with TRBJ1-1; D perhaps matches TRBD1 (5 bases). Source: peripheral blood, taken on day 0 of AZD1222 vaccination. The CDR3 DNA reads as TGTGCCAGCAGGACCGGGGGACTTCGGGCTTTCTTT. This codes for CASRTGGLRAFF.